Listed below are T cell receptor beta chains from one sample, sequenced in a study of T-cell reconstitution after alpha-beta-depleted transplantation in children. MiXCR, applied by TCRdb to the PCR reads, yields one record per CDR3 protein. The table lists 350,000 to 500,000 distinct CDR3 sequences, roughly two fifths of them singletons. The sequencing used PBMCs, collected before TCRalphabeta/CD19-depleted stem cell transplant. The receptors were gathered from a girl aged 2-10 years with aplastic anemia, due to receive a stem cell transplant. Each CDR3 is given with its conserved first and last residue. Fields, in order: clone size, D gene, J gene, V gene, CDR3 DNA, CDR3 protein. The D gene is left open where the match is weak. Clone sizes are given selectively: once, few, many, or a class where the clone is expanded.

NA | TRBD2 | TRBJ2-7 | TRBV18 | TGTGCCAGCTCACCGACTAGCAACACCTACGAGCAGTACTTC | CASSPTSNTYEQYF
NA | TRBD2 | TRBJ2-2 | TRBV12-3/TRBV12-4 | TGTGCCAGCAGTCTTACTAGCGGGAGCCCGCTTAGCGGGGAGCTGTTTTTT | CASSLTSGSPLSGELFF
few | NA | TRBJ2-2 | TRBV5-1 | TGCGCCAGCAGCATAGGGGGGCCAGGCACCGGGGAGCTGTTTTTT | CASSIGGPGTGELFF
NA | TRBD1 | TRBJ2-7 | TRBV7-2 | TGTGCCAGCAGACCAACCGGGACAGGCTCCTACGAGCAGTACTTC | CASRPTGTGSYEQYF
few | TRBD1 | TRBJ2-7 | TRBV11-2 | TGTGCCAGCAGCGCCTCACAGGGGGGCCGGCACTTC | CASSASQGGRHF
NA | NA | TRBJ2-3 | TRBV20-1 | TGCAGCCACCCTGGCCCAGATACGCAGTATTTT | CSHPGPDTQYF
NA | NA | TRBJ2-5 | TRBV20-1 | TGCAGTGCTACTTGGACCACGTACCAAGAGACCCAGTACTTC | CSATWTTYQETQYF
NA | TRBD2 | TRBJ2-7 | TRBV4-1 | TGCGCCAGCAGCCAACGGCTTAACAGCGGGGCCCCCTACGAGCAGTACTTC | CASSQRLNSGAPYEQYF
NA | TRBD2 | TRBJ2-2 | TRBV7-2 | TGTGCCAGCAGCCCATCCGGGACTAGCGGTGTCACCGGGGAGCTGTTTTTT | CASSPSGTSGVTGELFF
many | NA | TRBJ2-1 | TRBV10-3 | TGTGCCATCAGTGATGGTCTGAATGAGCAGTTCTTC | CAISDGLNEQFF
many | TRBD1 | TRBJ2-7 | TRBV7-9 | TGTGCCAGCAGCTCACAGGGGGCCCCCTACGAGCAGTACTTC | CASSSQGAPYEQYF
few | NA | TRBJ2-3 | TRBV20-1 | TGCAGTGCTCTACTAATCGGGCGGGGCACAGATACGCAGTATTTT | CSALLIGRGTDTQYF
NA | NA | TRBJ2-7 | TRBV2 | TGTGCCAGCAGGGACAACTACGGGACTTACGAGCAGTACTTC | CASRDNYGTYEQYF
many | NA | TRBJ2-1 | TRBV7-2 | TGTGCCAGCAGCTTATTCGGGGGCGGTGAGCAGTTCTTC | CASSLFGGGEQFF
NA | NA | TRBJ2-1 | TRBV7-8 | TGTGCCAGCAGCACCCAGGGGGGGGAGGGAGAGTTCTTC | CASSTQGGEGEFF
few | NA | TRBJ2-3 | TRBV18 | TGTGCCAGCTCACCAGCAGACGGAGTGGATACGCAGTATTTT | CASSPADGVDTQYF
NA | TRBD1 | TRBJ1-5 | TRBV30 | TGTGCCGCCGACAGGGGGGGCAATCAGCCCCAGCATTTT | CAADRGGNQPQHF
NA | TRBD2 | TRBJ2-7 | TRBV6-5 | TGTGCCAGCCGATCGGTGGGAGGGACCTACGAGCAGTACTTC | CASRSVGGTYEQYF
many | NA | TRBJ2-1 | TRBV4-2 | TGTGCCAGCAGCCAAGAAAGCCACCGCTCCTACAATGAGCAGTTCTTC | CASSQESHRSYNEQFF
NA | NA | TRBJ2-7 | TRBV9 | TGTGCCAGCGGGGGGCGAGAGCAGTACTTC | CASGGREQYF
few | NA | TRBJ1-4 | TRBV28 | TGTGCCAGCAGGGGTCGGGATCCTAATGAAAAACTGTTTTTT | CASRGRDPNEKLFF
many | TRBD2 | TRBJ2-3 | TRBV7-3 | TGTGCCAGCAGCTTGGGACTAGCGGGAGGGACAGATACGCAGTATTTT | CASSLGLAGGTDTQYF
NA | TRBD1 | TRBJ2-1 | TRBV18 | TGTGCCAGCTCACCACGGGGCGAGGACAGGGTTCTTCGAAGGAATGAGCAGTTCTTC | CASSPRGEDRVLRRNEQFF
NA | TRBD1 | TRBJ2-7 | TRBV30 | TGTGCCTGGAGTCCTTTCACAGGGGGCTTTTCGGGGGGCTACGAGCAGTACTTC | CAWSPFTGGFSGGYEQYF
NA | NA | TRBJ1-4 | TRBV12-3/TRBV12-4 | TGTGCCAGCAGCACGGCGGCACGGTCCAATGAAAAACTGTTTTTT | CASSTAARSNEKLFF
few | NA | TRBJ2-7 | TRBV27 | TGTGCCAGCAGTCCGCGCCGACGGGCCAAGGATTACGAGCAGTACTTC | CASSPRRRAKDYEQYF
NA | TRBD1 | TRBJ1-1 | TRBV20-1 | TGCAGTGCTGGAACAGGGGGCAGAGTGAGAGAAACTGAAGCTTTCTTT | CSAGTGGRVRETEAFF
many | NA | TRBJ2-1 | TRBV7-9 | TGTGCCAGCAGCTTCCGGACAGGGAGGGATGAGCAGTTCTTC | CASSFRTGRDEQFF
NA | TRBD1 | TRBJ1-1 | TRBV14 | TGTGCCAGCAGCAACCGGGACAGGGGAATTGGTGTAGCTTTCTTT | CASSNRDRGIGVAFF
few | NA | TRBJ1-1 | TRBV9 | TGTGCCAGCAGCATCTTAGGGGACACTGAAGCTTTCTTT | CASSILGDTEAFF
few | TRBD1 | TRBJ1-1 | TRBV6-5 | TGTGCCAGCAGTTACCCGAACAGGGGAGAGGACACTGAAGCTTTCTTT | CASSYPNRGEDTEAFF
NA | TRBD2 | TRBJ2-1 | TRBV5-4 | TGTGCCAGCAGCGCCGGGACTAAGTACAATGAGCAGTTCTTC | CASSAGTKYNEQFF
many | NA | TRBJ1-1 | TRBV7-9 | TGTGCCAGCAGCTGGATTGGAGGGGGCACTGAAGCTTTCTTT | CASSWIGGGTEAFF
NA | NA | TRBJ2-7 | TRBV5-4 | TGTGCCAGCAGCTTGGTGCTAGAAGACGAGCAGTACTTC | CASSLVLEDEQYF
many | TRBD1 | TRBJ1-2 | TRBV20-1 | TGCAGTGCTAGCAATGGGAGGACAGGGTCCGGCTACACCTTC | CSASNGRTGSGYTF
NA | NA | TRBJ2-1 | TRBV20-1 | TGCAGTGCTAGAGCCAGCGTGGGGTACAATGAGCAGTTCTTC | CSARASVGYNEQFF
NA | NA | TRBJ1-6 | TRBV21-1 | TGTGCCAGCAGCACACCGGACCGGAGCTCCTATAATTCACCCCTCCACTTT | CASSTPDRSSYNSPLHF
few | TRBD2 | TRBJ2-7 | TRBV4-1 | TGCGCCAGCAGCCAGGTCACTAGCGGGAGCATCTACGAGCAGTACTTC | CASSQVTSGSIYEQYF
NA | NA | TRBJ1-3 | TRBV12-3/TRBV12-4 | TGTGCCAGCAGTTCCTATTGGCGGGGCGAAGGAAACACCATATATTTT | CASSSYWRGEGNTIYF
NA | TRBD1 | TRBJ1-6 | TRBV5-8 | TGTGCCAGCGTTCGACAGGGGGTCCGCGGTTCACCCCTCCACTTT | CASVRQGVRGSPLHF
many | NA | TRBJ2-7 | TRBV5-5 | TGTGCCAGCAGCTTGCAGGCAGGGAGGCTGCCGGCTTCGTACGAGCAGTACTTC | CASSLQAGRLPASYEQYF
NA | NA | TRBJ2-3 | TRBV27 | TGTGCCAGCAGTTTATTGGGGAAGCGGCCCACAGATACGCAGTATTTT | CASSLLGKRPTDTQYF
NA | NA | TRBJ1-2 | TRBV30 | TGTGCCTGGAGTTCTCAGGGGAACTATGGCTACACCTTC | CAWSSQGNYGYTF
NA | TRBD2 | TRBJ2-3 | TRBV28 | TGTGCCAGCAGACTGACTAGCGGGGGGGCACATACGCAGTATTTT | CASRLTSGGAHTQYF
NA | TRBD1 | TRBJ2-1 | TRBV10-3 | TGTGCCACTAGGGCGGGACAGGGGCGAAATGAGCAGTTCTTC | CATRAGQGRNEQFF
many | TRBD2 | TRBJ2-5 | TRBV6-1 | TGTGCCAGCAGTCAAGCGGGAGGGTATCAAGAGACCCAGTACTTC | CASSQAGGYQETQYF
NA | TRBD1 | TRBJ2-1 | TRBV6-1 | TGTGCCAGCAGTCCTCTGGGGACAGGGGCCCTCAATGAGCAGTTCTTC | CASSPLGTGALNEQFF
NA | NA | TRBJ1-3 | TRBV7-6 | TGTGCCAGCAGCTTTTCGGAGAGCTCTGAAAACACCATATATTTT | CASSFSESSENTIYF
once | TRBD2 | TRBJ2-7 | TRBV6-2/TRBV6-3 | TGTGCCAGCGAGAGCGGGAGCTACGAGCAGTACTTC | CASESGSYEQYF
NA | NA | TRBJ2-5 | TRBV29-1 | TGCAGCGTCGGCGGAAGCCTACAAGAGACCCAGTACTTC | CSVGGSLQETQYF
NA | NA | TRBJ2-3 | TRBV7-6 | TGTGCCAGCAGCCCCTCGACTCTACAGGCAGATACGCAGTATTTT | CASSPSTLQADTQYF
NA | NA | TRBJ2-3 | TRBV4-1 | TGCGCCAGCAGCCAACGGACCCTCGGGGATACGCAGTATTTT | CASSQRTLGDTQYF
NA | NA | TRBJ2-7 | TRBV12-3/TRBV12-4 | TGTGCCAGTTGTGATGGAGACTCCTACGAGCAGTACTTC | CASCDGDSYEQYF